These T cell receptor beta chains were read from a single sample in a study of T cell responses to AZD1222 COVID-19 vaccine. Assay: immunoSEQ multiplex PCR; the TCRdb copy retains only in-frame clones and omits some. This table holds roughly 150,000 clones, approximately 91% found once. Specimen: peripheral blood, collected 28 days after the second AZD1222 dose. The origin of the receptors is an adult who received the AZD1222 COVID-19 vaccine. CDR3s include the opening cysteine and the closing phenylalanine or tryptophan. The D gene is left open where the match is weak. For some rows the clone size is stated as once, few or many, or as a class when expanded; others skip it.

NA,TRBV19,TRBJ2-7,NA,CASSISGPPLYGEQYF,TGTGCCAGTAGTATATCGGGACCGCCACTCTATGGCGAGCAGTACTTC
NA,TRBV3-1/TRBV3-2,TRBJ2-1,TRBD1,CASTRGGLSYNEQFF,TGTGCCAGCACCCGAGGGGGCTTGTCCTACAATGAGCAGTTCTTC
NA,TRBV6-5,TRBJ2-7,TRBD1,CATGQGSWAQYF,TGTGCCACTGGACAGGGCTCCTGGGCTCAGTACTTC
NA,TRBV5-1,TRBJ1-2,NA,CASSLEQARHGYTF,TGCGCCAGCAGCTTGGAACAGGCACGACATGGCTACACCTTC
NA,TRBV24-1,TRBJ2-2,NA,CATSDPRSNTGELFF,TGTGCCACCAGTGATCCCAGGTCGAACACCGGGGAGCTGTTTTTT
NA,TRBV30,TRBJ1-5,NA,CAWSARQGQWNGNQPQHF,TGTGCCTGGAGTGCCCGACAAGGACAGTGGAACGGCAATCAGCCCCAGCATTTT
once,TRBV3-1/TRBV3-2,TRBJ2-7,TRBD1,CASRPPGGHEQYF,TGTGCCAGCAGGCCCCCAGGGGGCCACGAGCAGTACTTC
NA,TRBV14,TRBJ2-7,NA,CASSQEQGWGLYEQYF,TGTGCCAGCAGCCAAGAACAGGGTTGGGGTCTCTACGAGCAGTACTTC
NA,TRBV6-5,TRBJ1-6,NA,CASSYTQGNSPLHF,TGTGCCAGCAGTTACACGCAGGGAAATTCACCCCTCCACTTT
once,TRBV7-9,TRBJ2-7,NA,CASSQSSKEQYF,TGTGCCAGCAGCCAAAGTTCTAAAGAGCAGTACTTC
NA,TRBV6-5,TRBJ2-2,NA,CASRSPGPPGELFF,TGTGCCAGCAGGTCACCGGGGCCCCCGGGGGAGCTGTTTTTT
NA,TRBV9,TRBJ1-4,TRBD1,CASSTGQGGEKLFF,TGTGCCAGCAGTACCGGACAGGGCGGTGAAAAACTGTTTTTT
once,TRBV19,TRBJ1-4,NA,CASSINREEKLFF,TGTGCCAGTAGTATAAACAGGGAGGAAAAACTGTTTTTT
NA,TRBV7-8,TRBJ1-1,NA,CASSIRDTLITEAFF,TGTGCCAGCAGCATCCGGGACACCCTGATCACTGAAGCTTTCTTT
NA,TRBV9,TRBJ2-7,TRBD2,CASSQGVAGGKQYF,TGTGCCAGCAGCCAGGGGGTAGCGGGAGGCAAGCAGTACTTC
NA,TRBV30,TRBJ1-3,TRBD1,CAWSVRTGLRNTIYF,TGTGCCTGGAGTGTACGGACAGGGCTGAGAAACACCATATATTTT
once,TRBV30,TRBJ1-6,TRBD1,CAYTTKDRVGNSPLHF,TGTGCCTACACGACCAAGGACAGGGTGGGAAATTCACCCCTCCACTTT
NA,TRBV6-5,TRBJ1-1,NA,CASKIRGEAFF,TGTGCCAGCAAAATACGCGGTGAAGCTTTCTTT
NA,TRBV6-5,TRBJ1-5,TRBD1,CASTPKRQGVQPQHF,TGTGCCAGCACCCCCAAGAGACAGGGCGTACAGCCCCAGCATTTT